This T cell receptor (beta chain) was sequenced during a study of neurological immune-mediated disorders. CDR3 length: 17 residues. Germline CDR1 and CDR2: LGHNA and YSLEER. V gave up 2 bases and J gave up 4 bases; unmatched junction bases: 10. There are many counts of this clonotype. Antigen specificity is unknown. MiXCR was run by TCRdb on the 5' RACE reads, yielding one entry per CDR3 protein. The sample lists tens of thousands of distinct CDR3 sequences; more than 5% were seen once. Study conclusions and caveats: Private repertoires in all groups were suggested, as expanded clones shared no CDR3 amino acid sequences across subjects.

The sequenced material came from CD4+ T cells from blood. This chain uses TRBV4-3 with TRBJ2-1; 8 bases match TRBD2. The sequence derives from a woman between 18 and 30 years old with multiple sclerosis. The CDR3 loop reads CASSQMGAAGEYNEQFF. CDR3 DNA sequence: TGCGCCAGCAGCCAAATGGGGGCAGCGGGAGAATACAATGAGCAGTTCTTC.